This T cell receptor beta chain is from a study of blood T cell repertoires in COVID-19. In the source study's methods: Estimated nucleated cell counts came from reference gene primer amplification. Here immunoSEQ multiplex PCR was the method, and the copy in TCRdb shows in-frame clones only, minus some. V and J calls and clone size are those listed in that table; D and trimming were worked out from the DNA. Of 65,000 to 85,000 clones in the sample, approximately 87% were seen once. V dropped 9 bases and J dropped 4; count of bases not matched to a gene: 5. This CDR3 region has 13 residues. The germline V gene encodes CDR1 LNHDA and CDR2 SQIVND (reference sequence).

Sequenced material: peripheral blood. V usage is TRBV19 and J usage is TRBJ2-1, with 8 bases identical to TRBD2. The receptor was isolated from a man aged 50 or older with active COVID-19. This CDR3 reads CASFSGKYNEQFF. The DNA for the CDR3 is TGTGCCAGCTTTAGCGGGAAGTACAATGAGCAGTTCTTC.